These 22 T cell receptor beta chains share one sample of origin, sequenced in a study of blood T cell repertoires in COVID-19 (dated by TCRdb to the early 2020s). Receptor amplification or capture employed the immunoSEQ multiplex PCR assay. Entries here come from immuneACCESS through TCRdb and include only in-frame sequences with V and J called. Some clones fail to appear in such tables; in the studies checked, an unresolved V gene covers under half of the shortfall, and the cause of the remainder is unknown. The sample contains approximately 62,000 clones, approximately 80% of them found a single time. Of the sample, just under 15% falls within the top ten clones. The sequenced sample was peripheral blood. The source of these receptors is a man aged 80 or over with acute or convalescent COVID-19.

The chain employs TRBV6-6 and TRBJ1-1; TRBD1 matches 11 bases. The CDR3 length is 14 residues. CDR1 MNHNY and CDR2 SVGAGI come from the germline V gene (reference sequence). V shed 5 bases and J 5 bases; nucleotides not matched to a gene: 4. The DNA for the CDR3 is TGTGCCAGCAGTAAAGGGGACAGGGGGACTGAAGCTTTCTTT. Its protein is CASSKGDRGTEAFF.

V and J are TRBV18 and TRBJ2-3; 7 positions agree with TRBD2. Germline V gene data show CDR1 as KGHSH and CDR2 as LQKENI. The CDR3 has 15 amino acids. V lost 0 bases, J lost 2 bases, and 2 bases stayed unmatched. For the CDR3, the DNA is TGTGCCAGCTCACCACCGGGGACTAACACAGATACGCAGTATTTT. Protein sequence: CASSPPGTNTDTQYF.

The gene calls are TRBV2 and TRBJ1-1; D is unresolved. CDR3 size: 12 residues. V was shortened by 5 bases and J by 4 bases, with 8 bases between the two germline ends. Germline-derived CDR1 and CDR2 are SNHLY and FYNNEI. This chain's CDR3 is CASSRQLTEAFF. The CDR3 nucleotides read TGTGCCAGCAGTCGCCAACTCACTGAAGCTTTCTTT. The full variable domain, in which reference TRBV2 and TRBJ1-1 provide the parts outside the CDR3, is EPEVTQTPSHQVTQMGQEVILRCVPISNHLYFYWYRQILGQKVEFLVSFYNNEISEKSEIFDDQFSVERPDGSNFTLKIRSTKLEDSAMYFCASSRQLTEAFFGQGTRLTVV.

The chain uses TRBV11-3 and TRBJ2-1, with D possibly TRBD1 on 6 matching bases. This CDR3 contains 14 residues. CDR1 and CDR2 (germline): SGHNT, YENEEA. Trimming pared 0 bases from V and 6 bases from J, leaving 9 bases between. The CDR3 sequence: CASSLDGQTNEQFF. CDR3 in DNA: TGTGCCAGCAGCTTAGACGGACAGACCAATGAGCAGTTCTTC.

V and J are TRBV10-3 and TRBJ1-2, with 10 bases identical to TRBD1. The germline V gene encodes CDR1 ENHRY and CDR2 SYGVKD. Trimming took 6 bases from V and 4 from J; bases not matched to a gene: 5. There are 14 residues in the CDR3. The DNA for the CDR3 is TGTGCCATCAGGGGACAGGGGCGAGGCTATGGCTACACCTTC. It encodes CAIRGQGRGYGYTF.

The rearrangement links TRBV29-1 to TRBJ2-7; the match to TRBD1 covers 9 bases. This CDR3 is 14 amino acids long. Germline V gives CDR1 SQVTM, CDR2 ANQGSEA. Trimming at V came to 2 bases and at J to 0 bases, leaving 2 bases not matched to a gene. The CDR3 DNA is TGCAGCGTTGAAACGACAGGGGGCTCCTACGAGCAGTACTTC. As protein: CSVETTGGSYEQYF.

The chain employs TRBV18 and TRBJ1-1; maybe TRBD1 (5 bases). Germline V lookup: CDR1 KGHSH, CDR2 LQKENI. The CDR3 has 16 amino acids. Trimming cost V 4 bases and J 0 bases, with 15 bases left between them. CDR3 amino acids: CASSQGNGLVNTEAFF. In DNA form, the CDR3 reads TGTGCCAGCTCACAGGGGAATGGGCTGGTGAACACTGAAGCTTTCTTT.

The rearrangement links TRBV6-5 to TRBJ1-1; no clear D gene. This CDR3 spans 16 amino acids. V was shortened by 0 bases and J by 6 bases, with 17 bases between the two germline ends. CDR1 MNHEY and CDR2 SVGAGI come from the germline V gene. CDR3 DNA sequence: TGTGCCAGCAGTTACTCGAGACCCGGGTATGAATCTGAAGCTTTCTTT. Translating gives CASSYSRPGYESEAFF.

This rearrangement joins TRBV24-1 to TRBJ1-1; the match to TRBD1 covers 8 bases. The V gene end was trimmed by 4 bases and the J gene end by 2 bases; junction bases not matched to a gene: 5. CDR1 is KGHDR and CDR2 is SFDVKD in the germline V gene. The length of the CDR3 is 15 residues. The CDR3 region is CATSEYRGRNTEAFF. The CDR3 DNA is TGTGCCACCAGTGAGTACAGGGGGAGAAACACTGAAGCTTTCTTT.

The chain recombines TRBV30 with TRBJ2-2; 8 positions agree with TRBD2. Trimming took 2 bases from V and 7 from J; bases not matched to a gene: 9. The CDR3 consists of 15 residues. Looked up from germline, CDR1 is GTSNPN and CDR2 is SVGIG (reference sequence). The DNA of the CDR3 is TGTGCCTGGAGTATAATAGCGGGGAGGAACGGGGAGCTGTTTTTT. Translated, it gives CAWSIIAGRNGELFF.

The rearrangement uses TRBV10-3 and TRBJ2-7; TRBD1 is a possible D gene (5 bases). The CDR3 spans 16 residues. With 4 bases removed from V and 3 bases from J, the gap between germline ends came to 19 bases. Germline-derived CDR1 and CDR2 are ENHRY and SYGVKD. Here the CDR3 reads CAISGNDVTGGYEQYF. CDR3 DNA: TGTGCCATCAGTGGGAACGACGTAACAGGTGGCTACGAGCAGTACTTC.

This clone was counted only a few times. The chain recombines TRBV19 with TRBJ1-1, with a weak D call TRBD1 (6 bases). Germline assignment: CDR1 LNHDA and CDR2 SQIVND (reference sequence). The CDR3 runs 14 residues. The V end was cut by 5 bases, the J end by 0 bases, with 10 bases between. The chain's CDR3 is CASSVYRVNTEAFF. The CDR3, as DNA: TGTGCCAGTAGTGTCTACAGGGTGAACACTGAAGCTTTCTTT.

In DNA form, the CDR3 reads TGTGCCAGCAGTGAATTTATAGCCAAAAACATTCAGTACTTC. It encodes CASSEFIAKNIQYF. The chain is built from TRBV2 and TRBJ2-4, with unresolved D. Germline assignment: CDR1 SNHLY and CDR2 FYNNEI. The length of the CDR3 is 14 residues. V was cut by 2 bases and J by 0 bases, with 5 bases left in between.

The CDR3 protein is CASSERLAGGPRADTQYF. As DNA, the CDR3 is TGTGCCAGTAGTGAGAGACTAGCGGGGGGGCCAAGGGCAGATACGCAGTATTTT. The chain is built from TRBV19 and TRBJ2-3, with TRBD2 matching over 14 bases. Per germline, CDR1 LNHDA and CDR2 SQIVND (reference sequence). V dropped 5 bases and J dropped 4; count of bases not matched to a gene: 11. The CDR3 contains 18 residues.

This chain uses TRBV3-1 (or the pseudogene TRBV3-2) with TRBJ2-1; no clear D gene. Trimming left V 5 bases short and J 4 bases short, with 6 bases between. CDR1 and CDR2 from the germline V gene are LGHDT and YNNKEL (reference sequence). The CDR3 consists of 12 residues. The DNA for the CDR3 is TGTGCCAGCAGCTTACGGTACAATGAGCAGTTCTTC. Protein product: CASSLRYNEQFF.

V is TRBV7-4 and J is TRBJ2-7, with a weak D call TRBD2 (5 bases). The CDR3 has 12 amino acids. Germline V gives CDR1 SGHVT, CDR2 SQSDAQ. Between the trimmed V and J ends, which lost 2 bases and 9 bases, there was a span of 11 bases. The CDR3 nucleotides read TGTGCCAGCAGCTTATACCCGGGATGGCAGTACTTC. Amino acids: CASSLYPGWQYF.

The chain is built from TRBV9 and TRBJ1-4; 10 bases map to TRBD1. Trimming removed 4 bases from V and 9 bases from J; junction bases left unmatched: 12. The length of the CDR3 is 16 residues. The germline V gene encodes CDR1 SGDLS and CDR2 YYNGEE. This CDR3 reads CASSPRPGTGDQKLFF. CDR3 DNA sequence: TGTGCCAGCAGCCCCCGTCCCGGGACAGGGGATCAAAAACTGTTTTTT.

The chain links TRBV5-4 to TRBJ1-6; 10 nucleotides align to TRBD1. The CDR3 runs 16 residues. V shed 4 bases and J 10 bases; nucleotides not matched to a gene: 11. CDR1 SGHNT and CDR2 YYREEE come from the germline V gene (reference sequence). The CDR3 nucleotides read TGTGCCAGCAGCATGACAGGGGGCGGATTGTCCTCACCCCTCCACTTT. Protein sequence: CASSMTGGGLSSPLHF.

The rearrangement links TRBV30 to TRBJ2-7; 9 positions agree with TRBD2. The CDR3 consists of 14 residues. J lost 0 bases, V lost 4 bases, and 4 bases had no gene match. Germline values: CDR1 GTSNPN, CDR2 SVGIG (reference sequence). The CDR3: CAWNLAGSSYEQYF. The CDR3 DNA reads TGTGCCTGGAACCTAGCGGGGAGCTCCTACGAGCAGTACTTC. Together with reference TRBV30 and TRBJ2-7, the CDR3 gives the full variable domain: SQTIHQWPATLVQPVGSPLSLECTVEGTSNPNLYWYRQAAGRGLQLLFYSVGIGQISSEVPQNLSASRPQDRQFILSSKKLLLSDSGFYLCAWNLAGSSYEQYFGPGTRLTVT.

The CDR3 DNA reads as TGTGCCAGCAGCTTAGGGACAGGGATCACAGATACGCAGTATTTT. Its protein product is CASSLGTGITDTQYF. This rearrangement joins TRBV7-3 to TRBJ2-3, with 9 bases aligning to TRBD1. Trimming removed 2 bases from V and 2 bases from J; junction bases left unmatched: 2. The length of the CDR3 is 15 residues. Germline V lookup: CDR1 SGHTA, CDR2 FQGTGA.

The rearrangement joins TRBV29-1 to TRBJ1-3; the match to TRBD1 covers 10 bases. Trimming cost V 7 bases and J 1 base; bases outside gene matches: 4. Germline V gene data show CDR1 as SQVTM and CDR2 as ANQGSEA. The CDR3 contains 14 residues. CDR3 in amino acids: CSGLDRGSGNTIYF. The DNA for the CDR3 is TGCAGCGGGTTGGACAGGGGGTCTGGAAACACCATATATTTT.

This chain joins TRBV4-1 and TRBJ2-5; 10 positions match TRBD1. Germline V gene lookup returns CDR1 MGHRA and CDR2 YSYEKL. The J segment lost 5 bases and the V segment lost 1 base, leaving 13 bases of the junction unmatched. The CDR3 contains 18 residues. Here the CDR3 DNA reads TGCGCCAGCAGCCAAGCTTTCTCCGGGACAGGGGTATCGGAGACCCAGTACTTC. This translates into CASSQAFSGTGVSETQYF.